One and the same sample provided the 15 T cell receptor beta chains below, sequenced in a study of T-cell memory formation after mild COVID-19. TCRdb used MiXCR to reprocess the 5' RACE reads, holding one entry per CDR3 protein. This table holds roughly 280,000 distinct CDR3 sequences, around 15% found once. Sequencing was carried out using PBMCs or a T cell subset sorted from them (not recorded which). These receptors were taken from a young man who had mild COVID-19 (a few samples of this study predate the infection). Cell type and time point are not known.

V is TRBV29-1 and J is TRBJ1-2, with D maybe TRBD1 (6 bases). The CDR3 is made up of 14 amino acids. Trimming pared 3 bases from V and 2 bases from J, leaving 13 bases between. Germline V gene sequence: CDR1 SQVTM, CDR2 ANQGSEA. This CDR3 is CSVDAGAGNYGYTF. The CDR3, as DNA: TGCAGCGTTGACGCGGGGGCGGGCAACTATGGCTACACCTTC.

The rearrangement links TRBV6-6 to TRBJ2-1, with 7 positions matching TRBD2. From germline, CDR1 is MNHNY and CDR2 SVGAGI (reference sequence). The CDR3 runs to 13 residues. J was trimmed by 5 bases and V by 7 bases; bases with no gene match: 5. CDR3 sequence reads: CASIRGVDNEQFF. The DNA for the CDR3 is TGTGCCAGCATCCGGGGGGTCGACAATGAGCAGTTCTTC.

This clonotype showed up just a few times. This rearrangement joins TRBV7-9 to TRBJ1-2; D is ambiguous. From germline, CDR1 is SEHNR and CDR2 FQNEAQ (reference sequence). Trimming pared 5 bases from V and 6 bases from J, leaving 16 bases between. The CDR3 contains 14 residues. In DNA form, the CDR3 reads TGTGCCAGCAGCCCGCCCGGGAGGGCTAATGGCTACACCTTC. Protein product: CASSPPGRANGYTF.

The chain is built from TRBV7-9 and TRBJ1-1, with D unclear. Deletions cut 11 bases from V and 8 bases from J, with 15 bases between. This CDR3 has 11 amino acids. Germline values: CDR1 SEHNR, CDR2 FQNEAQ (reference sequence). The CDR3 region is CAGAQTREAFF. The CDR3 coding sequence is TGTGCCGGAGCACAGACTCGCGAAGCTTTCTTT.

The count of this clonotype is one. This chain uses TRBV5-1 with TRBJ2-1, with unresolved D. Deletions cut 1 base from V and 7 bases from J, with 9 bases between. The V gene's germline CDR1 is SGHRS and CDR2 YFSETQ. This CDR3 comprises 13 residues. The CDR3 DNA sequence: TGCGCCAGCAGCTTGATGGTCGAGAATGAGCAGTTCTTC. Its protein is CASSLMVENEQFF. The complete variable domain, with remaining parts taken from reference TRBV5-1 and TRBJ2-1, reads KAGVTQTPRYLIKTRGQQVTLSCSPISGHRSVSWYQQTPGQGLQFLFEYFSETQRNKGNFPGRFSGRQFSNSRSEMNVSTLELGDSALYLCASSLMVENEQFFGPGTRLTVL.

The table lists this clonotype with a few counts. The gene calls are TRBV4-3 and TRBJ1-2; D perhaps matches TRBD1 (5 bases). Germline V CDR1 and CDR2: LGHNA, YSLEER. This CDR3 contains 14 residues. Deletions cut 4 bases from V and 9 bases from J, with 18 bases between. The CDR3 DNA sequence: TGCGCCAGCAGCCCGGACACGGGGGTTGGTAGCTACACCTTC. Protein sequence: CASSPDTGVGSYTF.

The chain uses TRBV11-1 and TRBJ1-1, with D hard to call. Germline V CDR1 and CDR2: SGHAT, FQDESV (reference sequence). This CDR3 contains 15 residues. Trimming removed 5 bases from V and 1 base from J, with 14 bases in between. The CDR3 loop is CASSTLVAGNTEAFF. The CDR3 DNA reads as TGTGCCAGCAGCACCCTAGTGGCGGGGAACACTGAAGCTTTCTTT.

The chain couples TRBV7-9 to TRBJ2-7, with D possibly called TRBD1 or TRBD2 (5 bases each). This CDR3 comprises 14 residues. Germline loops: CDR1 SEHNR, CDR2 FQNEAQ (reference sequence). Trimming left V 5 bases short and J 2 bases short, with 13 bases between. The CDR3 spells CASSLDGAPYEQYV. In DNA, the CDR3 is TGTGCCAGCAGCCTGGACGGGGCCCCCTACGAGCAGTACGTC.

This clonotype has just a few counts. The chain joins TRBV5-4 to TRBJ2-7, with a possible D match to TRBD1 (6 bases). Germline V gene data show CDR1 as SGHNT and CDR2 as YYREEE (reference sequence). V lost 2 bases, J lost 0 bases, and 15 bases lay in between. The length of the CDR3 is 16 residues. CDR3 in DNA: TGTGCCAGCAGCTTATCAGGGGATTGGAACTCCTACGAGCAGTACTTC. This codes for CASSLSGDWNSYEQYF.

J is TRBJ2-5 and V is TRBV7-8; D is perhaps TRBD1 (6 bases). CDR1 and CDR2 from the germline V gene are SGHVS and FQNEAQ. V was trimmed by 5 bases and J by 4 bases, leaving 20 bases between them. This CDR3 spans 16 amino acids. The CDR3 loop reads CASSLRRGSALETQYF. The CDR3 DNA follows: TGTGCCAGCAGCCTAAGAAGGGGGTCAGCTTTAGAGACCCAGTACTTC.

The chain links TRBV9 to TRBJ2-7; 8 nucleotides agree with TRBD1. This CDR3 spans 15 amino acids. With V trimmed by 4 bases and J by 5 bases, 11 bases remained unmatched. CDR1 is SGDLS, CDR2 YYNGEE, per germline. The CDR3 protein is CASSPGRGQGNEQYF. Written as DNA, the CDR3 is TGTGCCAGCAGCCCCGGCCGAGGACAGGGAAACGAGCAGTACTTC.

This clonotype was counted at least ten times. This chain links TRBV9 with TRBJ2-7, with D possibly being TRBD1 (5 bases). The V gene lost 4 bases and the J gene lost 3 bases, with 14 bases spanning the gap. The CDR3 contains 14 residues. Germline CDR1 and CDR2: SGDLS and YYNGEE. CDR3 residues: CASSPQGSGYEQYF. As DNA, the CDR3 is TGTGCCAGCAGCCCTCAGGGTTCTGGCTACGAGCAGTACTTC.

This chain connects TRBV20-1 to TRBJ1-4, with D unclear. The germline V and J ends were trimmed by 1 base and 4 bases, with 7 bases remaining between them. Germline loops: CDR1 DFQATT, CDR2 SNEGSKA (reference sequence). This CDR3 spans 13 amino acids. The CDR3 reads CSARVSINEKLFF. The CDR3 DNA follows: TGCAGTGCTAGAGTATCGATTAATGAAAAACTGTTTTTT.

The CDR3 sequence: CASSHARVASPLHF. CDR3 coding DNA: TGCGCCAGCAGCCATGCCAGGGTAGCTTCACCCCTCCACTTT. The chain recombines TRBV4-3 with TRBJ1-6; D is perhaps TRBD1 (5 bases). This CDR3 contains 14 residues. Germline V lookup: CDR1 LGHNA, CDR2 YSLEER. Trimming pared 3 bases from V and 9 bases from J, leaving 12 bases between.

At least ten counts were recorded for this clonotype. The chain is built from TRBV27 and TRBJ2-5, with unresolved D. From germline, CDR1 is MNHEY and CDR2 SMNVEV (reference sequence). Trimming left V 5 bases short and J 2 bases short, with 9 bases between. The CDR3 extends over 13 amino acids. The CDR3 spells CASSRTSQETQYF. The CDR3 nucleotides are TGTGCCAGCAGTCGAACATCGCAAGAGACCCAGTACTTC.